These 31 T cell receptor beta chains came from one sample sequenced in a study of response to subunit inactivated influenza vaccine. In TCRdb, the RT-PCR reads were re-called with MiXCR into one record per CDR3 protein. The repertoire holds around 520,000 distinct CDR3 sequences, with roughly 23% as singletons. This material consisted of CD4+ T cells sorted from PBMCs, taken roughly 5 days after vaccination. These receptors originate from a man in his fifties who received an inactivated influenza vaccine.

The rearrangement joins TRBV29-1 to TRBJ2-7; 7 bases align to TRBD1. This CDR3 contains 13 residues. CDR1 and CDR2 (germline): SQVTM, ANQGSEA. CDR3 in DNA: TGCGGATGCTCAGGGGGTAATTCCTACGAGCAGTACTTC. This encodes CGCSGGNSYEQYF.

This sequence joins TRBV4-1 and TRBJ2-1, with TRBD2 matching over 10 bases. Unmatched junction bases numbered 11, after V lost 4 bases and J lost 5 bases. Per the germline V gene, CDR1 is MGHRA and CDR2 is YSYEKL. This CDR3 region has 17 residues. The CDR3 DNA is TGCGCCAGCAGCCGGAGGAGAGGGACTAGCGAGAACAATGAGCAGTTCTTC. It yields the protein CASSRRRGTSENNEQFF.

This clonotype has more than one count but fewer than ten. The V and J genes are TRBV25-1 and TRBJ2-5; no firm D call. CDR1 is MGHDK, CDR2 SYGVNS, per germline. This CDR3 contains 14 residues. V lost 8 bases and J 6 bases, leaving 19 bases between the germline ends. The CDR3 DNA is TGTGCCAGCGGAACCCTGGGCGGCTTTCAGACCCAGTACTTC. Residues: CASGTLGGFQTQYF.

This rearrangement joins TRBV6-5 to TRBJ1-2, with D perhaps TRBD1 (5 bases). This CDR3 is 17 amino acids long. In germline, CDR1 is MNHEY, CDR2 SVGAGI. Trimming left V 2 bases short and J 5 bases short, with 21 bases between. The CDR3 DNA follows: TGTGCCAGCAGTTACGTATCGCGGGGGGTTTCGCTATATGGCTACACCTTC. Its translation is CASSYVSRGVSLYGYTF.

This clonotype was picked up a small number of times. This chain uses TRBV10-3 with TRBJ2-1, with D unresolved. V lost 0 bases to trimming and J lost 4 bases, with 4 bases between them. CDR3 length: 13 amino acids. CDR1 is ENHRY and CDR2 is SYGVKD in the germline V gene. The DNA of the CDR3 is TGTGCCATCAGTGAGTCTGAGTACAATGAGCAGTTCTTC. Residues: CAISESEYNEQFF.

V and J are TRBV12-3 or TRBV12-4 and TRBJ2-1; D might be TRBD2 (6 bases). The germline V and J ends were trimmed by 7 bases and 4 bases, with 17 bases remaining between them. The CDR3 sequence is 15 residues long. CDR3 region: CASTGGLSGYNEQFF. In DNA, the CDR3 is TGTGCCAGCACCGGGGGACTGTCAGGGTACAATGAGCAGTTCTTC.

This clonotype was seen more than once but under ten times. This chain links TRBV7-9 with TRBJ2-2; D perhaps matches TRBD1 (6 bases). There are 16 residues in the CDR3. Looked up from germline, CDR1 is SEHNR and CDR2 is FQNEAQ (reference sequence). The V and J ends lost 6 bases and 0 bases respectively, with 14 bases between them. The CDR3 sequence: CASSFTGYANTGELFF. Here the CDR3 DNA reads TGTGCCAGCAGTTTTACAGGGTACGCGAACACCGGGGAGCTGTTTTTT.

This clonotype was counted a few times. V and J are TRBV10-3 and TRBJ2-3; 13 positions match TRBD2. CDR3 length: 17 residues. The germline V gene has CDR1 ENHRY and CDR2 SYGVKD. V shed 4 bases, J shed 3 bases, and the junction held 7 bases outside the gene matches. The chain's CDR3 is CAISARTSGGGTDTQYF. The DNA for the CDR3 is TGTGCCATCAGTGCCCGGACTAGCGGGGGTGGGACAGATACGCAGTATTTT.

There are a few counts of this clonotype. The rearrangement uses TRBV7-2 and TRBJ2-1; D is undetermined. The CDR3 totals 15 residues. The V gene's germline CDR1 is SGHTA and CDR2 FQGNSA. CDR3 sequence: CATYSEPSSYNEQFF. The CDR3 bases are TGTGCTACTTACTCCGAACCGAGCTCCTACAATGAGCAGTTCTTC.

This clonotype was detected only a few times. The rearrangement links TRBV14 to TRBJ2-3; the D gene is possibly TRBD2 (6 bases). With 0 bases removed from V and 11 bases from J, the gap between germline ends came to 9 bases. Germline V gene data show CDR1 as SGHDN and CDR2 as FVKESK. The CDR3 contains 12 residues. CDR3: CASSQEGTWQYF. CDR3 nucleotides: TGTGCCAGCAGCCAAGAAGGGACTTGGCAGTATTTT. The whole variable domain, filled in from reference TRBV14 and TRBJ2-3, reads EAGVTQFPSHSVIEKGQTVTLRCDPISGHDNLYWYRRVMGKEIKFLLHFVKESKQDESGMPNNRFLAERTGGTYSTLKVQPAELEDSGVYFCASSQEGTWQYFGPGTRLTVL.

Remarks on this clonotype: A much larger clone lies one base from this, so it may be a read error. The chain joins TRBV9 to TRBJ2-7; D might be TRBD2 (6 bases). Deletions cut 4 bases from V and 0 bases from J, with 11 bases between. Per germline, CDR1 SGDLS and CDR2 YYNGEE. CDR3 length equals 14 residues. Here the CDR3 reads CASSIAATSYEQYF. The CDR3 DNA sequence: TGTGCCAGCAGCATAGCGGCTACCTCCTACGAGCAGTACTTC.

The table lists this clonotype with a few counts. V usage is TRBV5-5 and J usage is TRBJ2-7; 7 bases are shared with TRBD1. CDR3 length equals 15 residues. Germline CDR1 is SGHKS and CDR2 is YYEKEE (reference sequence). V shed 1 base, J shed 3 bases, and the junction held 7 bases outside the gene matches. CDR3 DNA sequence: TGTGCCAGCAGCTTGCATGGGACAGAGTACTACGAGCAGTACTTC. As protein: CASSLHGTEYYEQYF.

J is TRBJ2-5 and V is TRBV12-3 or TRBV12-4, with 10 bases that match TRBD1. The CDR3 spans 16 residues. V lost 6 bases, J lost 1 base, and 8 bases stayed unmatched. CDR3 sequence: CASSLGQGVPQETQYF. Written as DNA, the CDR3 is TGTGCCAGCAGCCTCGGACAGGGGGTTCCCCAAGAGACCCAGTACTTC.

As concerns this clonotype: The junction does not match germline at one end; this may be a read error. The rearrangement links TRBV15 to TRBJ2-7; 8 positions match TRBD1. Looked up from germline, CDR1 is LNHNV and CDR2 is YYDKDF (reference sequence). The length of the CDR3 is 14 residues. The chain's CDR3 is CATSGDRGPYEQYF. The CDR3 coding sequence is TGTGCCACCAGCGGAGACAGGGGACCTTACGAGCAGTACTTC.

The chain employs TRBV15 and TRBJ1-2; the match to TRBD1 covers 7 bases. The ends lost 0 bases at V and 8 bases at J; junction bases unmatched: 9. In germline, CDR1 is LNHNV, CDR2 YYDKDF (reference sequence). The CDR3 sequence is 15 residues long. CDR3 sequence reads: CATSRDRGTEDGYTF. CDR3 DNA: TGTGCCACCAGCAGAGATCGGGGGACAGAGGACGGCTACACCTTC.

In this sample, this clonotype turned up a few times. The V call is TRBV15, the J call TRBJ2-5; 12 nucleotides align to TRBD2. CDR3 size: 16 residues. The V segment lost 0 bases and the J segment 5 bases; nucleotides outside the gene matches: 4. Germline V gene data show CDR1 as LNHNV and CDR2 as YYDKDF (reference sequence). CDR3 region: CATSRDRLAGGETQYF. The CDR3 DNA reads TGTGCCACCAGCAGAGATCGGCTAGCGGGAGGGGAGACCCAGTACTTC.

The chain recombines TRBV3-1 with TRBJ2-5, with D uncertain. With 7 bases removed from V and 2 bases from J, the gap between germline ends came to 14 bases. Germline CDR1 and CDR2: LGHDT and YNNKEL (reference sequence). The CDR3 runs to 14 residues. As DNA, the CDR3 is TGTGCCAGCAATGCCCAACCGTTTCAAGAGACCCAGTACTTC. Amino acids: CASNAQPFQETQYF.

The V gene is TRBV10-3, the J gene TRBJ1-1; 11 bases map to TRBD1. CDR1 and CDR2 (germline): ENHRY, SYGVKD. The CDR3 runs 18 residues. With V trimmed by 2 bases and J by 5 bases, 13 bases remained unmatched. The CDR3 DNA is TGTGCCATCAGTGAGCTCCCAGCCCGGGACAGGGGGGTGACTGAAGCTTTCTTT. Translating gives CAISELPARDRGVTEAFF.

The chain recombines TRBV12-3 or TRBV12-4 with TRBJ2-4; no reliable D call. Deletions cut 1 base from V and 9 bases from J, with 13 bases between. This CDR3 contains 14 residues. The CDR3, as DNA: TGTGCCAGCAGTTTAGTTGGTAGGGTCGGCATTCAGTACTTC. Translating gives CASSLVGRVGIQYF.

There are a few counts of this clonotype. This chain links TRBV4-1 with TRBJ2-3; 10 positions match TRBD2. Germline V CDR1 and CDR2: MGHRA, YSYEKL. The CDR3 is made up of 15 amino acids. With 5 bases clipped from V and 4 bases from J, the junction kept 6 bases outside the gene matches. CDR3 sequence: CASSFSGGVSDTQYF. The CDR3 bases are TGCGCCAGCAGCTTCAGCGGGGGGGTTTCAGATACGCAGTATTTT.

This CDR3 is CSVARRSVVPGTQYF. For the CDR3, the DNA is TGCAGTGTCGCCCGACGTTCCGTAGTGCCAGGGACGCAGTATTTT. The chain is built from TRBV20-1 and TRBJ2-3; TRBD1 is a possible D gene (5 bases). Germline CDR1 is DFQATT and CDR2 is SNEGSKA (reference sequence). This CDR3 is 15 amino acids long. The V end was cut by 7 bases, the J end by 9 bases, with 26 bases between.

In this sample, this clonotype turned up once. The chain combines TRBV20-1 with TRBJ2-1, with TRBD2 matching over 10 bases. This CDR3 contains 15 residues. The trim removed 2 bases at V and 6 bases at J, leaving 7 bases unmatched. CDR1 and CDR2 from the germline V gene are DFQATT and SNEGSKA (reference sequence). DNA of the CDR3: TGCAGTGCTAGACCCTGGACTAGCGGATCCAATGAGCAGTTCTTC. Protein: CSARPWTSGSNEQFF.

This chain links TRBV7-9 with TRBJ2-7; 8 bases line up with TRBD1. Germline V gene sequence: CDR1 SEHNR, CDR2 FQNEAQ (reference sequence). The CDR3 consists of 15 residues. Germline trimming cut 1 base from V and 9 bases from J; bases unmatched to any gene: 11. CDR3 in DNA: TGTGCCAGCAGCTTAGGAGGACAGGGCAGCAGGGTGCAGTACTTC. Translation: CASSLGGQGSRVQYF.

Details on this clonotype: One junction end disagrees with the germline gene, perhaps due to a read error. V is TRBV6-1 and J is TRBJ2-7; possibly TRBD2 for D (5 bases). This CDR3 comprises 14 residues. Germline CDR1 is MNHNS and CDR2 is SASEGT. The CDR3, as DNA: TGTGCCAGCAGAGAAGGCCGGGAAGTACACGAGCAGTACTTC. Its protein is CASREGREVHEQYF.

The chain uses TRBV29-1 and TRBJ2-7; either TRBD1 or TRBD2 may fit D (5 bases each). V lost 7 bases and J lost 7, with 17 bases in between. This CDR3 has 12 residues. CDR1 SQVTM and CDR2 ANQGSEA come from the germline V gene. The CDR3 region has the DNA TGCAGCGCCCAGGGAGTGGCGATTGAGCAGTACTTC. This encodes CSAQGVAIEQYF.

This clonotype has at least ten counts. The genes are TRBV5-1 and TRBJ2-3, with D tentatively TRBD2 (6 bases). The CDR3 spans 13 residues. V lost 3 bases and J lost 1, with 6 bases in between. Per germline, CDR1 SGHRS and CDR2 YFSETQ. Here the CDR3 DNA reads TGCGCCAGCAGCTGGGGGGGCACAGATACGCAGTATTTT. This gives the protein CASSWGGTDTQYF.

This clonotype was seen a few times. J is TRBJ1-2 and V is TRBV12-3 or TRBV12-4, with D unresolved. V was clipped by 7 bases and J by 6 bases, with 12 bases between them. There are 12 residues in the CDR3. CDR3 region: CASTLTDNGYTF. CDR3 DNA: TGTGCCAGCACCCTCACGGATAATGGCTACACCTTC.

This clonotype was seen only a few times. This chain connects TRBV6-2 or TRBV6-3 to TRBJ2-1; D gene unclear. Between the trimmed V and J ends, which lost 4 bases and 7 bases, there was a span of 5 bases. CDR1 MNHEY and CDR2 SVGEGT come from the germline V gene. The CDR3 runs 11 residues. The CDR3, as DNA: TGTGCCAGCAGTTGGCCTAATGAGCAGTTCTTC. Amino acid sequence: CASSWPNEQFF.

The CDR3 here is CASLGLADYNEQFF. CDR3 DNA sequence: TGTGCCAGCTTGGGACTAGCGGACTACAATGAGCAGTTCTTC. The rearrangement joins TRBV2 to TRBJ2-1, with 11 positions matching TRBD2. The CDR3 has 14 amino acids. The V gene end was trimmed by 8 bases and the J gene end by 3 bases; junction bases not matched to a gene: 3. Per germline, CDR1 SNHLY and CDR2 FYNNEI.

The sample holds a few counts of this clonotype. The genes are TRBV9 and TRBJ1-5, with 9 bases that match TRBD1. The germline CDR1 and CDR2 sequences are SGDLS and YYNGEE. V lost 3 bases and J lost 5; bases outside the gene matches: 0. The CDR3 runs to 13 residues. The CDR3 here is CASSGQGDQPQHF. The CDR3 DNA follows: TGTGCCAGCAGCGGACAGGGGGATCAGCCCCAGCATTTT. The variable domain in full, with the rest retrieved from reference TRBV9 and TRBJ1-5, is DSGVTQTPKHLITATGQRVTLRCSPRSGDLSVYWYQQSLDQGLQFLIQYYNGEERAKGNILERFSAQQFPDLHSELNLSSLELGDSALYFCASSGQGDQPQHFGDGTRLSIL.

The chain carries TRBV27 and TRBJ1-3; D is undetermined. V was cut by 2 bases and J by 4 bases, with 12 bases left in between. Germline V gene data show CDR1 as MNHEY and CDR2 as SMNVEV (reference sequence). The CDR3 contains 15 residues. The CDR3: CASSLTGLLGNTIYF. CDR3 DNA: TGTGCCAGCAGTTTAACCGGGTTACTCGGAAACACCATATATTTT.